This entry concerns a single TCR beta chain. Antigen unknown. One end of the junction fails to match germline, which may point to a read error. TCRbeta libraries were built with three rounds of nested PCR, modified from ARM-PCR. TCRdb ran MiXCR on the multiplex PCR reads and lists one entry per CDR3 protein. Among tens of thousands of distinct CDR3 sequences listed, just over 75% were seen once. Germline CDR1 reads MNHEY; CDR2 reads SVGEGT. This CDR3 contains 15 residues. This sample was included in a study of tumor and adjacent non-tumor tissue in lung cancer. Study-level information: The patients, 10 to 11 men and about five women, were roughly 30 to 80 with stage I to III disease.

Findings and caveats of the study: TCR diversity was significantly greater in tumor than normal lung tissue.

RNA was extracted from bulk tissue without any cell sorting. More than 3 cm separated this lung sample from the edge of the tumor. The chain combines TRBV6-2 or TRBV6-3 with TRBJ1-5; D not resolved. This TCR was sampled from a man aged 65-85 years with non-small cell lung cancer. The sequencing sample was made of distant non-tumor lung tissue. The DNA of the CDR3 is TGTGTCAGCACCCCGAGGCCCCAAGAGGGTCAGCCCCAGCATTTT. This codes for CVSTPRPQEGQPQHF.